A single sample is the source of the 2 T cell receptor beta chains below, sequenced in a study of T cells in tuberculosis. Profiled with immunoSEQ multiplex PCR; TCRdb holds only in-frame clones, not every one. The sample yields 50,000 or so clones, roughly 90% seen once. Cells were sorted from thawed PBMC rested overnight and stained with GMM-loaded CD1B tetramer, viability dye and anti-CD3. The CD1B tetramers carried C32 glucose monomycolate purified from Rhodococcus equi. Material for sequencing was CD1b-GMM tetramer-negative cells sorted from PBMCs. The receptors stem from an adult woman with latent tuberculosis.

The CDR3 sequence is CASSPKSGVGDSTDTQYF. CDR3 DNA sequence: TGTGCCAGCAGCCCTAAAAGCGGGGTAGGGGATAGCACAGATACGCAGTATTTT. The gene calls are TRBV7-2 and TRBJ2-3; 7 bases match TRBD2. This CDR3 is 18 amino acids long. With V trimmed by 5 bases and J by 0 bases, 14 bases remained unmatched. The germline V gene has CDR1 SGHTA and CDR2 FQGNSA. Based on the CDR3 plus reference TRBV7-2 and TRBJ2-3, the full variable domain is GAGVSQSPSNKVTEKGKDVELRCDPISGHTALYWYRQSLGQGLEFLIYFQGNSAPDKSGLPSDRFSAERTGGSVSTLTIQRTQQEDSAVYLCASSPKSGVGDSTDTQYFGPGTRLTVL.

CDR3 sequence: CASGSGGTGVNQPQHF. Here the CDR3 DNA reads TGTGCTTCGGGTAGCGGAGGGACAGGGGTCAATCAGCCCCAGCATTTT. J is TRBJ1-5 and V is TRBV30; 10 bases map to TRBD1. Germline CDR1 reads GTSNPN; CDR2 reads SVGIG (reference sequence). The CDR3 loop spans 16 amino acids. Variable domain in full (rest from reference TRBV30 and TRBJ1-5): SQTIHQWPATLVQPVGSPLSLECTVEGTSNPNLYWYRQAAGRGLQLLFYSVGIGQISSEVPQNLSASRPQDRQFILSSKKLLLSDSGFYLCASGSGGTGVNQPQHFGDGTRLSIL.